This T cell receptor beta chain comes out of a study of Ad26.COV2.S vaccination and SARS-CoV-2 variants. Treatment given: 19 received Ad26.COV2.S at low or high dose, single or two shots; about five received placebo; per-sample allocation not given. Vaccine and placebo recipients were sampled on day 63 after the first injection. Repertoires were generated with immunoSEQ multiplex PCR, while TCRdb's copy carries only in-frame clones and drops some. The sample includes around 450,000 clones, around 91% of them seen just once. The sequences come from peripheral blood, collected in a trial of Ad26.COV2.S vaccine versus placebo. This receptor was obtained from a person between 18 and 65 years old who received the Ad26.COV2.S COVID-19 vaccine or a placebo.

DNA for the CDR3: TGTGCCAGCTCACCCGGGGACACTGAAGCTTTCTTT. Its protein is CASSPGDTEAFF. The J gene is TRBJ1-1, the V gene TRBV18; unclear D gene. The V gene lost 3 bases and the J gene lost 3 bases, with 5 bases spanning the gap. In germline, CDR1 is KGHSH, CDR2 LQKENI. This CDR3 region has 12 residues.